This TCR beta chain was captured in a study of follicular helper T cells after annual influenza vaccination. Across the whole study: Days 0, 7 and 28 post-vaccination were the blood draw times. Study conclusions and caveats: Each annual vaccination recalled recurring oligoclonal ICOS+CD38+ cTfh clonotypes.

Time point meaning: 2015-2016 season, pre-vaccination. The CDR3 has 15 residues. V lost 3 bases to trimming and J lost 3 bases, with 12 bases between them. CDR1 is KGHSH and CDR2 is LQKENI in the germline V gene. On this clone: The antigen is undetermined.

TCRB sequencing was done at Survey resolution level. The method was immunoSEQ multiplex PCR; TCRdb's version includes in-frame clones alone and lacks a portion of them. The table lists 5,600 or so clones, over 80% of them singletons. The receptor was derived from an adult who received the influenza vaccine. The V gene is TRBV18, the J gene TRBJ2-1; TRBD1 might be the D (6 bases). The sequenced sample was CXCR5- memory CD4+ T cells sorted from blood, obtained on the day of influenza vaccination. CDR3 in amino acids: CASSPAGTNYNEQFF. In DNA form, the CDR3 reads TGTGCCAGCTCACCCGCCGGGACAAACTACAATGAGCAGTTCTTC.